The 15 T cell receptor beta chains below all came from one sample that was sequenced in a study of patients and donors after allogeneic stem cell transplantation. Each CDR3 protein is one row after TCRdb ran MiXCR on the RT-PCR reads. The sample records about 110,000 distinct CDR3 sequences, approximately 40% being singletons. Sequenced: blood, either unsorted or a sorted T cell fraction (not recorded which). The receptors derive from a human donor who was either an allogeneic HSCT recipient or a stem cell or donor lymphocyte infusion donor (not recorded which). It is not recorded whose cells these are; they may come from a transplant donor.

The chain combines TRBV18 with TRBJ2-7; 8 positions agree with TRBD1. With V trimmed by 3 bases and J by 2 bases, 9 bases remained unmatched. The germline V gene has CDR1 KGHSH and CDR2 LQKENI. The CDR3 consists of 16 residues. As DNA, the CDR3 is TGTGCCAGCTCACCTCAGGGACAGGTCCTCACCTACGAGCAGTACTTC. Translating it yields CASSPQGQVLTYEQYF.

Only a few counts were recorded for this clonotype. The chain couples TRBV12-3 or TRBV12-4 to TRBJ2-7, with D hard to call. The V end was cut by 1 base, the J end by 3 bases, with 7 bases between. The CDR3 is 13 residues long. CDR3 nucleotides: TGTGCCAGCAGTTTAGGCGGCTACTACGAGCAGTACTTC. Residues: CASSLGGYYEQYF.

The chain employs TRBV7-9 and TRBJ2-3, with D perhaps matching TRBD2 (6 bases). The CDR3 runs 17 residues. V was clipped by 0 bases and J by 5 bases, with 18 bases between them. The germline gives CDR1 SEHNR, CDR2 FQNEAQ (reference sequence). CDR3 bases: TGTGCCAGCAGCTTAGCGCGGGACTCCGGCCCCGGAGATACGCAGTATTTT. Translating it yields CASSLARDSGPGDTQYF.

CDR3 amino acids: CASSQDLRWGAFF. For the CDR3, the DNA is TGCGCCAGCAGCCAAGATCTAAGGTGGGGAGCTTTCTTT. This sequence joins TRBV4-3 and TRBJ1-1; D ambiguous. Deletions cut 0 bases from V and 10 bases from J, with 12 bases between. This CDR3 region has 13 residues. Germline CDR1 is LGHNA and CDR2 is YSLEER.

This clonotype is a singleton in its sample. The J gene is TRBJ2-2, the V gene TRBV4-3, with no clear D. The V end lost 0 bases, the J end lost 5 bases, and 10 bases lay between the germline ends. The CDR3 contains 15 residues. Germline V lookup: CDR1 LGHNA, CDR2 YSLEER. The CDR3 bases are TGCGCCAGCAGCCAAGAATTAACATTAACCGGGGAGCTGTTTTTT. It specifies CASSQELTLTGELFF.

This clonotype has a handful of counts. This chain links TRBV3-1 with TRBJ1-5; D is ambiguous. CDR3 size: 13 residues. V lost 3 bases, J lost 3 bases, and 6 bases lay in between. Germline V CDR1 and CDR2: LGHDT, YNNKEL (reference sequence). CDR3 in amino acids: CASSQGANQPQHF. The CDR3 DNA is TGTGCCAGCAGCCAGGGAGCCAATCAGCCCCAGCATTTT.

The chain links TRBV29-1 to TRBJ2-5; D is unresolved. Germline V gene lookup returns CDR1 SQVTM and CDR2 ANQGSEA. V was clipped by 4 bases and J by 5 bases, with 5 bases between them. CDR3 length: 10 residues. DNA for the CDR3: TGCAGCGTTGTCCTCGAGACCCAGTACTTC. It yields the protein CSVVLETQYF.

The chain combines TRBV20-1 with TRBJ2-1; D is undetermined. There are 12 residues in the CDR3. The V end was cut by 5 bases, the J end by 4 bases, with 9 bases between. The germline V gene encodes CDR1 DFQATT and CDR2 SNEGSKA (reference sequence). The CDR3 spells CSAPDIYNEQFF. The CDR3 DNA sequence: TGCAGTGCTCCCGATATATACAATGAGCAGTTCTTC.

CDR3 coding DNA: TGCGCCAGCAGCCACCTACTAGCGGGGGAACTCAATGAGCAGTTCTTC. Translating gives CASSHLLAGELNEQFF. This chain connects TRBV4-3 to TRBJ2-1; 11 nucleotides agree with TRBD2. The CDR3 is made up of 16 amino acids. Looked up from germline, CDR1 is LGHNA and CDR2 is YSLEER. The ends lost 3 bases at V and 6 bases at J; junction bases unmatched: 7.

The chain is built from TRBV7-9 and TRBJ2-7; either TRBD1 or TRBD2 may fit D (5 bases each). There are 12 residues in the CDR3. V dropped 5 bases and J dropped 10 bases, with 15 bases sitting between them. Germline lookup yields CDR1 SEHNR and CDR2 FQNEAQ (reference sequence). The CDR3 DNA reads TGTGCCAGCAGCATCCAGTCCGGGGCTCAGTACTTC. Translating gives CASSIQSGAQYF.

The J gene is TRBJ2-3, the V gene TRBV10-3, with 11 bases matching TRBD2. The germline V gene encodes CDR1 ENHRY and CDR2 SYGVKD. The CDR3 is made up of 18 amino acids. V lost 1 base and J lost 7; bases outside the gene matches: 13. CDR3 sequence: CAISEYKTLAGGHNTQYF. CDR3 coding DNA: TGTGCCATCAGTGAGTACAAAACCCTAGCGGGAGGACACAATACGCAGTATTTT.

The chain recombines TRBV9 with TRBJ2-5; the D gene could be TRBD1 or TRBD2 (7 bases each). V lost 0 bases to trimming and J lost 2 bases, with 14 bases between them. Germline V gene data show CDR1 as SGDLS and CDR2 as YYNGEE. This CDR3 comprises 16 residues. This CDR3 reads CASSVATQGGQETQYF. The CDR3 DNA reads as TGTGCCAGCAGCGTAGCCACCCAGGGGGGGCAAGAGACCCAGTACTTC.

This clonotype was seen a few times. The rearrangement links TRBV5-5 to TRBJ1-1; D is possibly TRBD1 (5 bases). The CDR3 extends over 15 amino acids. The germline V gene encodes CDR1 SGHKS and CDR2 YYEKEE (reference sequence). V lost 0 bases, J lost 2 bases, and 11 bases lay in between. CDR3 amino acids: CASSLVAGINTEAFF. The CDR3 bases are TGTGCCAGCAGCTTGGTGGCAGGGATAAACACTGAAGCTTTCTTT.

This clonotype occurred a few times. The chain links TRBV7-2 to TRBJ1-2; TRBD1 is a possible D gene (5 bases). V dropped 5 bases and J dropped 0 bases, with 19 bases sitting between them. Germline CDR1 reads SGHTA; CDR2 reads FQGNSA. There are 17 residues in the CDR3. CDR3 bases: TGTGCCAGCAGCGCCCGGACACGATACGAAGCTAACTATGGCTACACCTTC. It encodes CASSARTRYEANYGYTF.

This clonotype was observed a few times. The chain recombines TRBV20-1 with TRBJ2-7; D ambiguous. Looked up from germline, CDR1 is DFQATT and CDR2 is SNEGSKA (reference sequence). V was trimmed by 3 bases and J by 3 bases, leaving 9 bases between them. The CDR3 has 12 residues. The CDR3 loop is CSASRLNYEQYF. The CDR3 DNA reads as TGCAGTGCTAGTCGGCTCAACTACGAGCAGTACTTC.